Listed below are T cell receptor beta chains from one sample, sequenced in a study of response to subunit inactivated influenza vaccine. MiXCR, run by TCRdb on the RT-PCR reads, gives a single entry per CDR3 protein. The sample holds 530,000 or so distinct CDR3 sequences; around 11% are singletons and the top ten take 10%. This sample comprised PBMCs from blood, obtained on the day of vaccination. The origin of the receptors is a man aged 50 to 59 who received an inactivated influenza vaccine. Each CDR3 is given with its conserved first and last residue. Not all rows give a size; the values are once, few, many and, for expanded clones, a class.

v_call: TRBV7-3
clone_size: -
j_call: TRBJ2-5
cdr3_aa: CASSLHPSETQYF

v_call: TRBV7-3
clone_size: -
j_call: TRBJ2-4
cdr3_aa: CASSSGLAGGPGNIQYF

v_call: TRBV29-1
clone_size: few
j_call: TRBJ2-2
cdr3_aa: CSVQEGTGELFF

v_call: TRBV5-1
clone_size: many
j_call: TRBJ2-1
cdr3_aa: CASSLVLAGGYNEQFF

v_call: TRBV20-1
clone_size: few
j_call: TRBJ2-3
cdr3_aa: CSAEPPGLAGRDTQYF

v_call: TRBV15
clone_size: few
j_call: TRBJ1-1
cdr3_aa: CATSRGQGREAFF

v_call: TRBV5-1
clone_size: many
j_call: TRBJ2-2
cdr3_aa: CASSTFTGSPNTGELFF

v_call: TRBV28
clone_size: few
j_call: TRBJ2-5
cdr3_aa: CASSFNGGARGTQYF

v_call: TRBV15
clone_size: many
j_call: TRBJ2-7
cdr3_aa: CATSRDHQGTSAKFYYEQYF

v_call: TRBV2
clone_size: few
j_call: TRBJ1-5
cdr3_aa: CASSETGYSNQPQHF

v_call: TRBV11-2
clone_size: -
j_call: TRBJ2-5
cdr3_aa: CASSLGLASGSKETQYF

v_call: TRBV7-9
clone_size: -
j_call: TRBJ2-7
cdr3_aa: CASSFAVTGGHEQYF